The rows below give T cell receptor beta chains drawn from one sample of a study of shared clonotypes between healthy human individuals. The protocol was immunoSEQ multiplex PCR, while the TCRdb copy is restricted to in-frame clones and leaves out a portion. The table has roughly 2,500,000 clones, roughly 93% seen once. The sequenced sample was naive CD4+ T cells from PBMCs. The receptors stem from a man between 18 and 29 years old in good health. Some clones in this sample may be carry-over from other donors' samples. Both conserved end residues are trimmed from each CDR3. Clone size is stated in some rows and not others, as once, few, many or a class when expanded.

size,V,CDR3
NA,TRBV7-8,ASSLGGRMDTGELF
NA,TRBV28,ASRNLDRGGRAF
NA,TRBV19,ASSIAATSGNTIY
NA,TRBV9,ASSPAGDQPQH
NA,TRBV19,ASSIGRDDEAF
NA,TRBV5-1,ASSEGQPSSYEQY
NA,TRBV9,ASSGVLESYT
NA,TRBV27,ASSFTTSGSYEQY
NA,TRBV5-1,ASSTGQGGTYEQY
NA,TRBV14,ASSHDPSTAINYGYT
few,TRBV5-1,ASSPQGNTEAF
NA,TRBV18,ASSPDSNYGYT
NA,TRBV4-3,ASSQVLSYEQY
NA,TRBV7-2,ASSSPGEFYEQY
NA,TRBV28,ASMVALNTEAF
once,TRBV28,ASSPDQGLRGYT
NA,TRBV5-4,ASRPPGQGLYGYT
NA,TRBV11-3,ASSLEGHLALGEQF
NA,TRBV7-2,ASSPGRLNTEAF
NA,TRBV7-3,ASSGPLQGDSYGYT
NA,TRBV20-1,SARGTGLKF
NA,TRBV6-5,ASSRWTGESYEQY
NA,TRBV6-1,ASGTLGDEQF
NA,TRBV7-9,ASSFLGGPGNEQF
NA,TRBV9,ASSVGRGSTDTQY
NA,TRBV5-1,ASSFSGQYQETQY
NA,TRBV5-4,ASSWDSGKHEQY
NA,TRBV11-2,ASSLWTGNYEQY
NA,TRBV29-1,SVDQGRTDTQY
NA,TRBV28,ASSSPGAGTNYGYT
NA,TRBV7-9,ASIPLSRGVFYEQY
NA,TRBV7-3,ASTPSGSRNEQF
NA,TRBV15,ATSRVAPGTGEKLF
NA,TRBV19,ASSMTPGSLTDTQY
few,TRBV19,ASSPVVTGELF
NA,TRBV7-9,ASSGQGTNEKLF
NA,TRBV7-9,ASSPGQRAGANVLT
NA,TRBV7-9,ASSLTGATFGQETQY
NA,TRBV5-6,ASSLFLVAGANVLT